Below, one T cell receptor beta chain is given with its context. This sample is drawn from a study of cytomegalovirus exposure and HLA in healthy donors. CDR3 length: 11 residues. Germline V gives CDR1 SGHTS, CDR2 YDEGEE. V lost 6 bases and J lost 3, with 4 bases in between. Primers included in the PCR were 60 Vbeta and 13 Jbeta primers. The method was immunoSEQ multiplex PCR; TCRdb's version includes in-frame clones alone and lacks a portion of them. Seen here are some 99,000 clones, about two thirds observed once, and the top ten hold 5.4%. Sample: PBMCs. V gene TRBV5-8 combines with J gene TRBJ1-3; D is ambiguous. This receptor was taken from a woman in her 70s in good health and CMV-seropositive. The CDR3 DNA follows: TGTGCCAGCATCCTTGGAAACACCATATATTTT. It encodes CASILGNTIYF.